This TCR beta chain was recorded in a study of identifying expanded T cells in peripheral blood. No infections or other immune events were documented during collection. Germline CDR1 is SNHLY and CDR2 is FYNNEI. The CDR3 spans 13 residues. Trimming cost V 7 bases and J 2 bases, with 9 bases left between them. TCRdb keeps only in-frame clones here, not all; method: immunoSEQ multiplex PCR. The sample holds about 52,000 clones, approximately 82% seen once. This clone was detected only a few times. The sample consisted of blood. J is TRBJ1-5 and V is TRBV2; possibly TRBD1 for D (5 bases). The clonotype comes from a person between 18 and 75 years old in good health. The chain's CDR3 is CASNAGGNQPQHF. The CDR3 DNA sequence: TGTGCCAGCAACGCGGGGGGCAATCAGCCCCAGCATTTT.